The rows below give T cell receptor beta chains drawn from one sample of a study of blood T cell repertoires in COVID-19. Sequencing was performed with immunoSEQ multiplex PCR; in TCRdb, only in-frame clones are kept and a portion is missing. The repertoire holds 65,000 to 85,000 clones, with roughly 78% as singletons. Specimen: peripheral blood. The receptors were sampled from a woman over 75 with active or convalescent COVID-19. CDR3s include the opening cysteine and the closing phenylalanine or tryptophan. Each record gives: D gene, J gene, clone size, V gene, CDR3 DNA, CDR3 protein. D genes are given only for firm matches. Size is stated for part of the rows, as once, few or many counts, or as a class when the clone is expanded.

D gene: TRBD1; J gene: TRBJ2-3; clone size: -; V gene: TRBV24-1; CDR3 DNA: TGTGCCACCAGTGAAAACCCTCACAAGGGGGCCTTTGTCACAGATACGCAGTATTTT; CDR3 protein: CATSENPHKGAFVTDTQYF
D gene: TRBD1; J gene: TRBJ2-5; clone size: -; V gene: TRBV7-2; CDR3 DNA: TGTGCCAGCAGCTCACAGGGGTCCCAAGAGACCCAGTACTTC; CDR3 protein: CASSSQGSQETQYF
D gene: -; J gene: TRBJ2-7; clone size: -; V gene: TRBV7-8; CDR3 DNA: TGTGCCAGCAGCTTATCGCAGAACCCGGGAGCCGAGCAGTACTTC; CDR3 protein: CASSLSQNPGAEQYF
D gene: -; J gene: TRBJ2-1; clone size: -; V gene: TRBV12-3/TRBV12-4; CDR3 DNA: TGTGCCAGCAGTTTAGAGGGCGGGAATGAGCAGTTCTTC; CDR3 protein: CASSLEGGNEQFF
D gene: TRBD1; J gene: TRBJ2-7; clone size: few; V gene: TRBV2; CDR3 DNA: TGTGCCAGCAGTGTATGGCAGGGGGCGTACGAGCAGTACTTC; CDR3 protein: CASSVWQGAYEQYF
D gene: -; J gene: TRBJ2-1; clone size: once; V gene: TRBV28; CDR3 DNA: TGTGCCAGCAGTTTGGCGGGCCCGGGCGATGAGCAGTTCTTC; CDR3 protein: CASSLAGPGDEQFF
D gene: TRBD1; J gene: TRBJ2-1; clone size: few; V gene: TRBV10-3; CDR3 DNA: TGTGCCATCAGAGCCGACAGGGGGCCGGATGAGCAGTTCTTC; CDR3 protein: CAIRADRGPDEQFF
D gene: -; J gene: TRBJ1-5; clone size: -; V gene: TRBV19; CDR3 DNA: TGTGCCAGTAGTATTCGGGGAAGCAATCAGCCCCAGCATTTT; CDR3 protein: CASSIRGSNQPQHF
D gene: -; J gene: TRBJ1-4; clone size: -; V gene: TRBV29-1; CDR3 DNA: TGCAGCGTTCGCAACCCAGGCCTCCTCGGTGAAAAACTGTTTTTT; CDR3 protein: CSVRNPGLLGEKLFF
D gene: TRBD2; J gene: TRBJ2-7; clone size: few; V gene: TRBV7-3; CDR3 DNA: TGTGCCAGCAGCTTAGCGGGAGGGACCCACGAGCAGTACTTC; CDR3 protein: CASSLAGGTHEQYF
D gene: TRBD2; J gene: TRBJ2-7; clone size: -; V gene: TRBV6-5; CDR3 DNA: TGTGCCAGCAGCCTAGCGGGCCTCACCTCCTACGAGCAGTACTTC; CDR3 protein: CASSLAGLTSYEQYF
D gene: TRBD1; J gene: TRBJ1-1; clone size: -; V gene: TRBV5-4; CDR3 DNA: TGTGCCAGCAGCATCCGGGACAGGGGGCGAATGAACACTGAAGCTTTCTTT; CDR3 protein: CASSIRDRGRMNTEAFF
D gene: -; J gene: TRBJ1-1; clone size: -; V gene: TRBV9; CDR3 DNA: TGTGCCAGCAGCGTAGAAGGCACAGCCACTGAAGCTTTCTTT; CDR3 protein: CASSVEGTATEAFF
D gene: TRBD1; J gene: TRBJ1-5; clone size: many; V gene: TRBV4-3; CDR3 DNA: TGCGCCAGCAGCCAAGAAGTGGACAGGCAGCCCCAGCATTTT; CDR3 protein: CASSQEVDRQPQHF
D gene: -; J gene: TRBJ1-5; clone size: -; V gene: TRBV18; CDR3 DNA: TGTGCCAGCTCACCAGTGGGGCTAGGTGTGGACAATCAGCCCCAGCATTTT; CDR3 protein: CASSPVGLGVDNQPQHF
D gene: TRBD1; J gene: TRBJ2-5; clone size: -; V gene: TRBV6-2/TRBV6-3; CDR3 DNA: TGTGCCAGCAGCCGAACTATCCTCGGACAGGACCAAGACCAAGAGACCCAGTACTTC; CDR3 protein: CASSRTILGQDQDQETQYF
D gene: -; J gene: TRBJ1-2; clone size: -; V gene: TRBV6-5; CDR3 DNA: TGTGCCAGCAGTTACTCGAGCCTTCTGGTCTACACCTTC; CDR3 protein: CASSYSSLLVYTF
D gene: -; J gene: TRBJ2-3; clone size: -; V gene: TRBV7-2; CDR3 DNA: TGTGCCAGCAGCTTAGCTCAGGGGCCAGATACGCAGTATTTT; CDR3 protein: CASSLAQGPDTQYF
D gene: TRBD2; J gene: TRBJ2-5; clone size: -; V gene: TRBV7-9; CDR3 DNA: TGTGCCAGCAGCTTAGGCGATACTAGCGGAGAGACCCAGTACTTC; CDR3 protein: CASSLGDTSGETQYF
D gene: TRBD1; J gene: TRBJ2-2; clone size: -; V gene: TRBV5-3; CDR3 DNA: TGTGCCATCCACCGGGACAGGGTAGCAACCGGGGAGCTGTTTTTT; CDR3 protein: CAIHRDRVATGELFF
D gene: TRBD2; J gene: TRBJ2-1; clone size: -; V gene: TRBV6-6; CDR3 DNA: TGTGCCAGCAGTTACCCTCTTAGCGGGGGGTACAATGAGCAGTTCTTC; CDR3 protein: CASSYPLSGGYNEQFF
D gene: TRBD1; J gene: TRBJ1-4; clone size: -; V gene: TRBV30; CDR3 DNA: TGTGCTATAAAAGGGGGCGGAGGGTATGAAAAACTGTTTTTT; CDR3 protein: CAIKGGGGYEKLFF
D gene: TRBD2; J gene: TRBJ2-2; clone size: -; V gene: TRBV3-1/TRBV3-2; CDR3 DNA: TGTGCCAGCAACCAAGGACTAGCGGGGGGGAACACCGGGGAGCTGTTTTTT; CDR3 protein: CASNQGLAGGNTGELFF
D gene: -; J gene: TRBJ2-2; clone size: -; V gene: TRBV3-1/TRBV3-2; CDR3 DNA: TGTGCCAGCAGCCAACTAACAGGATTCGGCACCGGGGAGCTGTTTTTT; CDR3 protein: CASSQLTGFGTGELFF
D gene: -; J gene: TRBJ1-4; clone size: -; V gene: TRBV27; CDR3 DNA: TGTGCCAGCAGTTTAGAGCGCAGGGGTAGAGAAAAACTGTTTTTT; CDR3 protein: CASSLERRGREKLFF
D gene: -; J gene: TRBJ2-1; clone size: -; V gene: TRBV5-1; CDR3 DNA: TGCGCCAGCAGCCCCCAGAACAATGAGCAGTTCTTC; CDR3 protein: CASSPQNNEQFF
D gene: -; J gene: TRBJ2-4; clone size: -; V gene: TRBV6-2/TRBV6-3; CDR3 DNA: TGTGCCAGCAGTTGGTACGGGACTTTAGCCAAAAACATTCAGTACTTC; CDR3 protein: CASSWYGTLAKNIQYF
D gene: TRBD2; J gene: TRBJ2-3; clone size: -; V gene: TRBV7-2; CDR3 DNA: TGTGCCAGCAGCTCCTTAGCGGGGTCTAGCACAGATACGCAGTATTTT; CDR3 protein: CASSSLAGSSTDTQYF
D gene: -; J gene: TRBJ1-1; clone size: -; V gene: TRBV21-1; CDR3 DNA: TGTGCCAGCAGCAAAGCCCGGCAGGGAAAGACTGAAGCTTTCTTT; CDR3 protein: CASSKARQGKTEAFF
D gene: -; J gene: TRBJ1-5; clone size: -; V gene: TRBV2; CDR3 DNA: TGTGCCAGCAGTGGGCAGACAAGCAATCAGCCCCAGCATTTT; CDR3 protein: CASSGQTSNQPQHF
D gene: -; J gene: TRBJ1-1; clone size: -; V gene: TRBV4-3; CDR3 DNA: TGCGCCAGCAGCCAACAGACAGGAGTGAACACTGAAGCTTTCTTT; CDR3 protein: CASSQQTGVNTEAFF
D gene: TRBD2; J gene: TRBJ2-1; clone size: -; V gene: TRBV19; CDR3 DNA: TGTGCCAGTAGTTCCCCTAGCGGGAGGAAAGATGAGCAGTTCTTC; CDR3 protein: CASSSPSGRKDEQFF
D gene: -; J gene: TRBJ1-2; clone size: once; V gene: TRBV6-6; CDR3 DNA: TGTGCCAGCAGTTATGTGACAACGTATAACTATGGCTACACCTTC; CDR3 protein: CASSYVTTYNYGYTF
D gene: TRBD1; J gene: TRBJ1-2; clone size: -; V gene: TRBV18; CDR3 DNA: TGTGCCAGCTCACCGGACAGGGCGGGCGGCTACACCTTC; CDR3 protein: CASSPDRAGGYTF
D gene: -; J gene: TRBJ2-5; clone size: -; V gene: TRBV9; CDR3 DNA: TGTGCCAGCAGCGTATCGACGGGGCAGGGGGAGACCCAGTACTTC; CDR3 protein: CASSVSTGQGETQYF
D gene: TRBD1; J gene: TRBJ1-2; clone size: once; V gene: TRBV6-2/TRBV6-3; CDR3 DNA: TGTGCCAGCAGTTACGGGACAGGGCCCAAGAGCGGCTACACCTTC; CDR3 protein: CASSYGTGPKSGYTF
D gene: -; J gene: TRBJ1-4; clone size: -; V gene: TRBV7-6; CDR3 DNA: TGTGCCAGCAGCCTGAGTCTTAGACAGACGAATGAAAAACTGTTTTTT; CDR3 protein: CASSLSLRQTNEKLFF
D gene: TRBD1; J gene: TRBJ2-7; clone size: few; V gene: TRBV7-2; CDR3 DNA: TGTGCCAGCAGCGTTGACAGGGAGTTGGCCTACGAGCAGTACTTC; CDR3 protein: CASSVDRELAYEQYF
D gene: TRBD2; J gene: TRBJ2-7; clone size: few; V gene: TRBV7-6; CDR3 DNA: TGTGCCAGCAGCCAAGGGACTAGCTACGAGCAGTACTTC; CDR3 protein: CASSQGTSYEQYF
D gene: -; J gene: TRBJ1-5; clone size: -; V gene: TRBV7-8; CDR3 DNA: TGTGCCAGCAGCCCCATAGGGGTAGAGTTCAATCAGCCCCAGCATTTT; CDR3 protein: CASSPIGVEFNQPQHF